Below are 26 T cell receptor beta chains sequenced from a single sample in a study of cytomegalovirus exposure and HLA in healthy donors. Primers for the PCR totalled 60 Vbeta and 13 Jbeta. Clones were read by immunoSEQ multiplex PCR, and TCRdb kept only the in-frame ones, dropping some. The sample includes under 200,000 clones, over 9.5% of them seen just once. Sequenced material: PBMCs. The receptors stem from a man aged 45-65 years in good health and CMV-seropositive.

The J gene is TRBJ2-1, the V gene TRBV9; D is perhaps TRBD1 (5 bases). Germline V lookup: CDR1 SGDLS, CDR2 YYNGEE. CDR3 length: 16 amino acids. V dropped 4 bases and J dropped 0 bases, with 14 bases sitting between them. The CDR3 nucleotides are TGTGCCAGCAGCCGAACAGGCATGAGCTCCTACAATGAGCAGTTCTTC. It is translated as CASSRTGMSSYNEQFF.

This clone was counted between two and nine times. The V call is TRBV7-9, the J call TRBJ1-2, with no clear D. Germline V gene sequence: CDR1 SEHNR, CDR2 FQNEAQ (reference sequence). The V end was cut by 0 bases, the J end by 2 bases, with 10 bases between. CDR3 size: 15 residues. CDR3 in DNA: TGTGCCAGCAGCTTAGCGCTCGGAGGGAACTATGGCTACACCTTC. This encodes CASSLALGGNYGYTF.

This clone was detected only a few times. The rearrangement uses TRBV5-4 and TRBJ2-7; 7 positions agree with TRBD2. Germline CDR1 and CDR2: SGHNT and YYREEE (reference sequence). The CDR3 consists of 15 residues. V lost 4 bases to trimming and J lost 2 bases; unmatched junction nucleotides: 9. CDR3 protein: CASSPGTTPTYEQYF. The CDR3, as DNA: TGTGCCAGCAGCCCCGGGACTACACCAACCTACGAGCAGTACTTC.

This chain joins TRBV5-1 and TRBJ2-3, with 8 bases matching TRBD2. V lost 4 bases, J lost 0 bases, and 10 bases stayed unmatched. Germline V CDR1 and CDR2: SGHRS, YFSETQ. The CDR3 extends over 17 amino acids. CDR3 DNA: TGCGCCAGCAGCCCCACGCTAGCGGGTACTAGCACAGATACGCAGTATTTT. Translation gives CASSPTLAGTSTDTQYF.

This clone was found a few times. V and J are TRBV29-1 and TRBJ2-3, with D hard to call. CDR1 is SQVTM, CDR2 ANQGSEA, per germline. V lost 5 bases to trimming and J lost 2 bases, with 14 bases between them. The CDR3 runs 14 residues. CDR3 in amino acids: CSVPGLLITDTQYF. The DNA of the CDR3 is TGCAGCGTTCCCGGTCTACTAATCACAGATACGCAGTATTTT.

This clone was detected a few times. This rearrangement joins TRBV7-9 to TRBJ2-1; D uncertain. The CDR3 contains 14 residues. Germline CDR1 and CDR2: SEHNR and FQNEAQ (reference sequence). Trimming shortened V by 3 bases and J by 4 bases, and 10 bases separated the two germline ends. DNA of the CDR3: TGTGCCAGCAGCTTGACACAGATTTACAATGAGCAGTTCTTC. Protein product: CASSLTQIYNEQFF.

This clone showed up just a few times. The chain carries TRBV18 and TRBJ2-7; D possibly corresponds to TRBD2 (5 bases). Germline CDR1 reads KGHSH; CDR2 reads LQKENI. The V gene lost 2 bases and the J gene lost 1 base, with 6 bases spanning the gap. CDR3 length: 13 residues. CDR3 sequence: CASSPEGSYEQYV. The DNA of the CDR3 is TGTGCCAGCTCACCAGAGGGATCCTACGAGCAGTACGTC.

The chain recombines TRBV28 with TRBJ2-7; 7 bases are shared with TRBD1. After removal of 5 bases from V and 8 bases from J, the junction contained 6 bases not matched to a gene. The CDR3 sequence is 12 residues long. CDR1 is MDHEN, CDR2 SYDVKM, per germline. The CDR3 region has the DNA TGTGCCAGCAGTACGACAGGGTCGAAGCAGTACGTC. The encoded protein is CASSTTGSKQYV.

The gene calls are TRBV5-1 and TRBJ1-1, with D uncertain. The CDR3 covers 15 residues. V was pared by 5 bases and J by 1 base, with 15 bases between. Per the germline V gene, CDR1 is SGHRS and CDR2 is YFSETQ. CDR3 sequence reads: CASRHLLEANTEAFF. In DNA, the CDR3 is TGCGCCAGCAGGCACCTGTTGGAGGCGAACACTGAAGCTTTCTTT.

This rearrangement joins TRBV5-1 to TRBJ2-5; 8 bases align to TRBD2. The CDR3 covers 16 residues. CDR1 and CDR2 from the germline V gene are SGHRS and YFSETQ. Unmatched junction bases numbered 9, after V lost 0 bases and J lost 5 bases. The CDR3 region has the DNA TGCGCCAGCAGCTTGGGGGTCGGGGGGGGCGAGGAGACCCAGTACTTC. It codes for CASSLGVGGGEETQYF.

The V and J genes are TRBV9 and TRBJ2-3, with TRBD1 matching 7 bases. CDR1 is SGDLS and CDR2 is YYNGEE in the germline V gene. This CDR3 is 16 amino acids long. Trimming removed 3 bases from V and 4 bases from J; junction bases left unmatched: 11. Here the CDR3 reads CASSETNRGESDTQYF. CDR3 DNA: TGTGCCAGCAGCGAGACCAACAGGGGAGAGTCAGATACGCAGTATTTT. Using reference TRBV9 and TRBJ2-3 for the parts outside the CDR3, the full variable domain is DSGVTQTPKHLITATGQRVTLRCSPRSGDLSVYWYQQSLDQGLQFLIQYYNGEERAKGNILERFSAQQFPDLHSELNLSSLELGDSALYFCASSETNRGESDTQYFGPGTRLTVL.

The V call is TRBV5-6, the J call TRBJ2-7; 10 positions match TRBD1. CDR1 SGHDT and CDR2 YYEEEE come from the germline V gene. V lost 5 bases to trimming and J lost 6 bases; unmatched junction nucleotides: 11. This CDR3 contains 15 residues. CDR3 sequence reads: CASSKLGRTGGEQYV. The CDR3 region has the DNA TGTGCCAGCAGTAAATTGGGCCGGACAGGGGGCGAGCAGTACGTC.

The chain's CDR3 is CASSRGQGALSGANVLTF. Written as DNA, the CDR3 is TGCGCCAGCAGCCGAGGACAGGGGGCCCTCTCTGGGGCCAACGTCCTGACTTTC. This rearrangement joins TRBV4-3 to TRBJ2-6; 11 bases match TRBD1. V lost 4 bases to trimming and J lost 0 bases; unmatched junction nucleotides: 5. The germline gives CDR1 LGHNA, CDR2 YSLEER. This CDR3 has 18 residues.

This clone has just a few counts. The rearrangement joins TRBV28 to TRBJ1-1; the D is unclear. This CDR3 spans 11 amino acids. The germline gives CDR1 MDHEN, CDR2 SYDVKM. Trimming took 10 bases from V and 1 from J, leaving 7 bases between them. The CDR3 here is CATRTNTEAFF. The CDR3 DNA reads as TGTGCCACTAGAACGAACACTGAAGCTTTCTTT.

This chain joins TRBV11-1 and TRBJ2-7; D unresolved. The CDR3 totals 13 residues. V was trimmed by 2 bases and J by 5 bases, leaving 10 bases between them. Looked up from germline, CDR1 is SGHAT and CDR2 is FQDESV (reference sequence). The DNA of the CDR3 is TGTGCCAGCAGCTTATTTGGTGGCAACGAGCAGTACTTC. This sequence encodes CASSLFGGNEQYF.

This clone occurred a few times. The CDR3 protein is CASRASGVYEQYF. Written as DNA, the CDR3 is TGTGCCAGCAGGGCCAGCGGGGTCTACGAGCAGTACTTC. This chain uses TRBV2 with TRBJ2-7, with 7 bases lining up with TRBD2. This CDR3 has 13 residues. Germline V gene lookup returns CDR1 SNHLY and CDR2 FYNNEI. V shed 6 bases and J 3 bases; nucleotides not matched to a gene: 5.

The chain combines TRBV5-6 with TRBJ1-5; the D is unclear. Trimming left V 4 bases short and J 7 bases short, with 15 bases between. Germline CDR1 is SGHDT and CDR2 is YYEEEE. This CDR3 is 14 amino acids long. The CDR3 loop is CASSRGSAGQPQHF. In DNA form, the CDR3 reads TGTGCCAGCAGCCGGGGTTCGGCGGGGCAGCCCCAGCATTTT.

This clone has a handful of counts. The chain is built from TRBV6-5 and TRBJ1-1; 7 bases are a match to TRBD1. The J segment lost 0 bases and the V segment lost 4 bases, leaving 8 bases of the junction unmatched. The CDR3 runs to 16 residues. CDR1 is MNHEY, CDR2 SVGAGI, per germline. The CDR3 region is CASSSVPGQMNTEAFF. CDR3 sequence (DNA): TGTGCCAGCAGTTCCGTTCCGGGACAGATGAACACTGAAGCTTTCTTT.

In DNA, the CDR3 is TGTGCCAGCAGCTTAGAACAGGCTGACTACACCTTC. Protein: CASSLEQADYTF. The rearrangement links TRBV5-6 to TRBJ1-2, with D maybe TRBD1 (5 bases). Germline V CDR1 and CDR2: SGHDT, YYEEEE. Trimming took 2 bases from V and 10 from J, leaving 12 bases between them. The CDR3 is made up of 12 amino acids.

The chain recombines TRBV5-4 with TRBJ2-3; D possibly corresponds to TRBD2 (6 bases). CDR3 length equals 15 residues. Per the germline V gene, CDR1 is SGHNT and CDR2 is YYREEE (reference sequence). Deletions cut 3 bases from V and 5 bases from J, with 16 bases between. As DNA, the CDR3 is TGTGCCAGCAGCTGGGGACTTGCCGACGAAGATACGCAGTATTTT. Translated, it gives CASSWGLADEDTQYF. The full variable domain, in which reference TRBV5-4 and TRBJ2-3 provide the parts outside the CDR3, is ETGVTQSPTHLIKTRGQQVTLRCSSQSGHNTVSWYQQALGQGPQFIFQYYREEENGRGNFPPRFSGLQFPNYSSELNVNALELDDSALYLCASSWGLADEDTQYFGPGTRLTVL.

This clone was observed a handful of times. The chain couples TRBV6-1 to TRBJ1-4; perhaps TRBD1 as D (6 bases). Deletions cut 7 bases from V and 6 bases from J, with 15 bases between. Germline CDR1 MNHNS, CDR2 SASEGT. The CDR3 is 14 residues long. CDR3 nucleotide sequence: TGTGCCAGCACGGGTTGGGGGGGCCATGAAAAACTGTTTTTT. Translating gives CASTGWGGHEKLFF.

The J gene is TRBJ2-6, the V gene TRBV13; tentative D call: TRBD2 (5 bases). This CDR3 is built from 20 residues. Trimming cost V 5 bases and J 0 bases, with 23 bases left between them. The germline V gene encodes CDR1 PRHDT and CDR2 FYEKMQ (reference sequence). The CDR3 sequence: CASSKAGGQSKVSGANVLTF. For the CDR3, the DNA is TGTGCCAGCAGCAAGGCGGGCGGGCAGAGTAAGGTCTCTGGGGCCAACGTCCTGACTTTC.

This clone was counted a few times. The chain employs TRBV9 and TRBJ1-1; D might be TRBD1 (6 bases). CDR1 SGDLS and CDR2 YYNGEE come from the germline V gene. V lost 0 bases to trimming and J lost 2 bases, with 14 bases between them. This CDR3 is 16 amino acids long. The DNA of the CDR3 is TGTGCCAGCAGCGTAGTGAGAGGGGGATCCAACACTGAAGCTTTCTTT. It encodes CASSVVRGGSNTEAFF. The whole variable domain, filled in from reference TRBV9 and TRBJ1-1, reads DSGVTQTPKHLITATGQRVTLRCSPRSGDLSVYWYQQSLDQGLQFLIQYYNGEERAKGNILERFSAQQFPDLHSELNLSSLELGDSALYFCASSVVRGGSNTEAFFGQGTRLTVV.

This clone has only a few counts. The chain is built from TRBV28 and TRBJ2-5, with TRBD1 identical over 8 bases. Germline trimming cut 5 bases from V and 4 bases from J; bases unmatched to any gene: 6. The germline V gene has CDR1 MDHEN and CDR2 SYDVKM. The CDR3 is 14 residues long. The CDR3: CASSPGGAGETQYF. The CDR3 region has the DNA TGTGCCAGCAGTCCAGGGGGCGCCGGAGAGACCCAGTACTTC.

Details on this clone: The same CDR3 is also encoded by other DNA sequences in this sample. This chain uses TRBV7-2 with TRBJ1-3, with a possible D match to TRBD1 (6 bases). Trimming shortened V by 5 bases and J by 7 bases, and 21 bases separated the two germline ends. From germline, CDR1 is SGHTA and CDR2 FQGNSA. This CDR3 has 16 amino acids. The CDR3: CASSPGQRGGGNTIYF. The CDR3 DNA follows: TGTGCCAGCAGCCCCGGCCAACGAGGGGGTGGCAACACCATATATTTT.

This clone was seen a handful of times. V usage is TRBV19 and J usage is TRBJ2-7; 8 bases align to TRBD1. The CDR3 contains 14 residues. V was pared by 6 bases and J by 0 bases, with 4 bases of the junction left unmatched. The V gene's germline CDR1 is LNHDA and CDR2 SQIVND (reference sequence). CDR3 nucleotides: TGTGCCAGTAGGCGGACAGGGCTCTCCTACGAGCAGTACTTC. Its protein is CASRRTGLSYEQYF. The whole variable domain, remainder taken from reference TRBV19 and TRBJ2-7, is DGGITQSPKYLFRKEGQNVTLSCEQNLNHDAMYWYRQDPGQGLRLIYYSQIVNDFQKGDIAEGYSVSREKKESFPLTVTSAQKNPTAFYLCASRRTGLSYEQYFGPGTRLTVT.